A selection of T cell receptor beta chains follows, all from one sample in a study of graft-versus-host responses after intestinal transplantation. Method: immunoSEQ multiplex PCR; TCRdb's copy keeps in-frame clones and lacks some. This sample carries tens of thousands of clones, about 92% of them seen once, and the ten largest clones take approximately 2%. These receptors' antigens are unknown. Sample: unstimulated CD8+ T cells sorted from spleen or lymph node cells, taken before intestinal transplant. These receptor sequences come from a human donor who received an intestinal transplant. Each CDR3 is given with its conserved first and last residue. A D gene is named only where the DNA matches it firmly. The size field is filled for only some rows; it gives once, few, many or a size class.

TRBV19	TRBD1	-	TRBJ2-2	CASSWDRAEANTGELFF	TGTGCCAGTAGCTGGGACAGGGCCGAAGCGAACACCGGGGAGCTGTTTTTT
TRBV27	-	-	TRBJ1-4	CASSLGQKGEKLFF	TGTGCCAGCAGTTTGGGGCAGAAGGGTGAAAAACTGTTTTTT
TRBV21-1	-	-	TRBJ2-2	CASSKRTSGGVNTGELFF	TGTGCCAGCAGCAAAAGGACTAGCGGGGGGGTGAACACCGGGGAGCTGTTTTTT
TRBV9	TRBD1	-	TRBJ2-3	CASSEDRLGTDTQYF	TGTGCCAGCAGCGAGGACAGGTTGGGCACAGATACGCAGTATTTT
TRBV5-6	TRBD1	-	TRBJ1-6	CASSLRQGYSPLHF	TGTGCCAGCAGCTTAAGACAGGGTTATTCACCCCTCCACTTT
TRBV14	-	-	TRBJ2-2	CASSQDHILALRTGELFF	TGTGCCAGCAGCCAAGATCATATATTGGCATTGCGGACCGGGGAGCTGTTTTTT
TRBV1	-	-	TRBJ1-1	CTSSQDTPVEAFF	TGCACCAGCAGCCAAGATACCCCAGTAGAAGCTTTCTTT
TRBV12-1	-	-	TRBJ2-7	CASSFGQGGSMGPYEQYF	TGTGCCAGCAGCTTTGGCCAGGGGGGCTCGATGGGTCCTTACGAGCAGTACTTC
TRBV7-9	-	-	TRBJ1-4	CASSLRQVLGNEKLFF	TGTGCCAGCAGCTTACGACAGGTTCTTGGTAATGAAAAACTGTTTTTT
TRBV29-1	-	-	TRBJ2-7	CSVDGGSSYEQYF	TGCAGCGTTGATGGGGGGAGCTCCTACGAGCAGTACTTC
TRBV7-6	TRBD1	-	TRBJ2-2	CASSSDRTGRNTGELFF	TGTGCCAGCAGCTCCGACCGGACAGGGAGGAACACCGGGGAGCTGTTTTTT
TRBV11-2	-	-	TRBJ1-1	CASSLVASTEAFF	TGTGCCAGCAGCTTAGTCGCCAGCACTGAAGCTTTCTTT
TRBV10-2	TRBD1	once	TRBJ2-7	CASSDTGQGYEQYF	TGCGCCAGCAGTGATACGGGACAGGGCTACGAGCAGTACTTC
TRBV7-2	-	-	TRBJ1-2	CASSLDGTNYGYTF	TGTGCCAGCAGCTTAGACGGGACTAACTATGGCTACACCTTC
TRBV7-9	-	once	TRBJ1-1	CASSLGEGISEAFF	TGTGCCAGCAGCTTAGGGGAGGGGATATCTGAAGCTTTCTTT
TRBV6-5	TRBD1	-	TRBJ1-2	CAGFQTGGGRYGYTF	TGTGCCGGCTTTCAAACAGGGGGGGGTAGATATGGCTACACCTTC
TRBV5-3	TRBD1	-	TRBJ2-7	CARSWYGTGCYEQYF	TGTGCCAGAAGCTGGTATGGGACAGGGTGCTACGAGCAGTACTTC
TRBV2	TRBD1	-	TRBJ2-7	CASSEALETGGFYEQYF	TGTGCCAGCAGTGAAGCGCTTGAGACAGGGGGCTTTTACGAGCAGTACTTC
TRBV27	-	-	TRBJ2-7	CASRDPDTPSYEQYF	TGTGCCAGCAGAGATCCTGACACTCCTTCCTACGAGCAGTACTTC
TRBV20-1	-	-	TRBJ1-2	CSASREDGYTF	TGCAGTGCTAGCAGGGAGGATGGCTACACCTTC
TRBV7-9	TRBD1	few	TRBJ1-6	CASSSGQGPNSPLHF	TGTGCCAGCAGCTCGGGACAGGGCCCTAATTCACCCCTCCACTTT
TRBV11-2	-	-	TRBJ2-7	CASSFMTGGGYEQYF	TGTGCCAGCAGCTTTATGACGGGCGGAGGTTACGAGCAGTACTTC
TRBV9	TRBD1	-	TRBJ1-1	CASSVGQGEAFF	TGTGCCAGCAGCGTAGGACAGGGTGAAGCTTTCTTT
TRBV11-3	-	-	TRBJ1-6	CASSTQGTNSPLHF	TGTGCCAGCAGTACTCAGGGAACCAATTCACCCCTCCACTTT
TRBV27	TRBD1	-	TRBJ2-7	CASSWTGTGVYEQYF	TGTGCCAGCAGCTGGACCGGGACAGGGGTCTACGAGCAGTACTTC
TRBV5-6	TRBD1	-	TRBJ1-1	CASSWGQGIGTEAFF	TGTGCCAGCAGCTGGGGACAGGGCATTGGCACTGAAGCTTTCTTT
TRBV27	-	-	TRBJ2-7	CASSLGQEVVEQYF	TGTGCCAGCAGTTTAGGTCAGGAGGTTGTCGAGCAGTACTTC
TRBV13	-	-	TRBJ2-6	CASSLRGSGANVLTF	TGTGCCAGCAGCTTACGGGGGTCTGGGGCCAACGTCCTGACTTTC
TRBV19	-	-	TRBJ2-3	CASSMSLGVTDTQYF	TGTGCCAGTAGTATGAGTCTAGGGGTCACAGATACGCAGTATTTT
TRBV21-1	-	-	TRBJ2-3	CASSLGEGALTDTQYF	TGTGCCAGCAGCCTGGGAGAGGGGGCATTGACAGATACGCAGTATTTT
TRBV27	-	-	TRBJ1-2	CASRYRVPRAANYGYTF	TGTGCCAGCAGGTACAGGGTCCCCAGGGCGGCTAACTATGGCTACACCTTC
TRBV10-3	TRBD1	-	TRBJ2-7	CAISESGDSYEQYF	TGTGCCATCAGTGAGTCGGGGGACAGCTACGAGCAGTACTTC
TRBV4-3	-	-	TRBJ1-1	CASSQDQGQNTEAFF	TGCGCCAGCAGCCAAGACCAGGGACAGAACACTGAAGCTTTCTTT
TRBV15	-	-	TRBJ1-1	CATSSPTGEAFF	TGTGCCACCAGCAGTCCCACAGGGGAAGCTTTCTTT
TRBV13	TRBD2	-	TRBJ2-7	CASSLSGGGNYEQYF	TGTGCCAGCAGCCTCAGCGGGGGGGGGAACTACGAGCAGTACTTC
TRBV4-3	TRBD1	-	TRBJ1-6	CASSQGTGGNSPLHF	TGCGCCAGCAGCCAAGGGACAGGGGGCAATTCACCCCTCCACTTT
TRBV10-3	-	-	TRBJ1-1	CAIGGWDTEAFF	TGTGCCATCGGAGGGTGGGACACTGAAGCTTTCTTT
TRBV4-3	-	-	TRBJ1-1	CASSHLTAIQGGNTEAFF	TGCGCCAGCAGCCACCTCACCGCCATTCAAGGAGGCAACACTGAAGCTTTCTTT
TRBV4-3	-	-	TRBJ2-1	CASSLGRGYNEQFF	TGCGCCAGCAGCCTCGGCAGGGGCTACAATGAGCAGTTCTTC
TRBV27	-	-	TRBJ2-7	CASSLGGPGGEQYF	TGTGCCAGCAGTTTAGGGGGCCCAGGAGGTGAGCAGTACTTC
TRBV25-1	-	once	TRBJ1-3	CASSAGTASGNTIYF	TGTGCCAGCAGTGCTGGTACAGCCTCTGGAAACACCATATATTTT
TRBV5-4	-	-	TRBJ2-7	CASSPGHSEQYF	TGTGCCAGCAGCCCGGGACATTCCGAGCAGTACTTC
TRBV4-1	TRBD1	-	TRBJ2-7	CASSQTGQGDYEQYF	TGCGCCAGCAGCCAAACGGGACAGGGAGACTACGAGCAGTACTTC
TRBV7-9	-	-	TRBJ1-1	CASSLAPSINAGTEAFF	TGTGCCAGCAGCTTAGCGCCGTCCATCAACGCGGGGACTGAAGCTTTCTTT
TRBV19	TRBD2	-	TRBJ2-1	CAISEAGASSSYNEQFF	TGTGCCATTTCGGAAGCGGGGGCCTCGAGCTCCTACAATGAGCAGTTCTTC
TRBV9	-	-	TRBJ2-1	CASSFSGGTGGEQFF	TGTGCCAGCAGCTTTAGCGGGGGAACAGGGGGGGAGCAGTTCTTC